Listed here is a single TCR beta chain. Its antigen is undetermined. V lost 6 bases and J lost 4, with 9 bases in between. The length of the CDR3 is 12 residues. The germline CDR1 and CDR2 sequences are ENHRY and SYGVKD. This sample was included in a study of shared clonotypes between healthy human individuals. Overall study results and limits: Owing to a small donor count, the genetic and exposure-history diversity represented was limited. Between a handful of donors, naive CD4 clonotypes were shared at a level of about 5.3%.

TCRdb's copy holds only in-frame clones and misses some; the assay was immunoSEQ multiplex PCR. The repertoire includes roughly 2.2 million clones, around 93% of them detected once, and 0.37% sits in the top ten. Specimen: naive CD4+ T cells from PBMCs. Regarding subset: CD45RA+ positively selected. This receptor was obtained from a man between 18 and 29 years old in good health. Some clones in this sample may be carry-over from other donors' samples. The V and J genes are TRBV10-3 and TRBJ1-2; D unclear. This chain's CDR3 is CAISGGPYGYTF. DNA of the CDR3: TGTGCCATCAGCGGAGGGCCCTATGGCTACACCTTC.